This TCR beta chain was sequenced for a study of CD8 T cells in ankylosing spondylitis. Researchers built TCR beta libraries using quantitative 5'-RACE with molecular barcodes. Using its own MiXCR run on the 5' RACE reads, TCRdb lists one record per CDR3 protein. Here the sample spans roughly 230,000 distinct CDR3 sequences, 15% to 20% being singletons. Study-level findings and limits: In the blood and synovial fluid of reactive arthritis, some motif variants had been previously reported. A motif of 7 to 9 highly homologous TCR beta variants was seen as apparently characteristic of ankylosing spondylitis blood. There was reportedly significant enrichment of clones that were disease-linked in matched ankylosing spondylitis synovial fluid.

Trimming stripped 2 bases from V and 0 bases from J, with 11 bases between. The CDR3 length is 15 residues. Germline CDR1 and CDR2: MNHEY and SVGAGI. This clonotype was detected only a few times. Its antigen remains unknown. The sequence derives from a male donor with ankylosing spondylitis or in good health (not recorded which). This sequence joins TRBV6-5 and TRBJ2-7, with D perhaps given as TRBD1 or TRBD2 (6 bases each). The sequencing sample was made of blood, either unsorted or a sorted T cell fraction (not recorded which). As DNA, the CDR3 is TGTGCCAGCAGTTACGGCGGGGACACCTCCTACGAGCAGTACTTC. Amino acid sequence: CASSYGGDTSYEQYF.